The next 24 T cell receptor beta chains were all read from a single sample in a study of blood T cell repertoires in COVID-19. TCRdb's copy holds only in-frame clones and misses some; the assay was immunoSEQ multiplex PCR. The sample lists about 210,000 clones; around 87% were seen once. Sequencing was carried out using peripheral blood. These receptor sequences come from a man between 60 and 70 years old with acute or convalescent COVID-19.

In its sample, this clone was seen a few times. The gene calls are TRBV19 and TRBJ2-7; D is perhaps TRBD2 (6 bases). The germline V gene encodes CDR1 LNHDA and CDR2 SQIVND (reference sequence). Trimming shortened V by 1 base and J by 3 bases, and 7 bases separated the two germline ends. The CDR3 consists of 13 residues. CDR3 bases: TGTGCCAGTAGTATAGTGGAGGGCTACGAGCAGTACTTC. Protein sequence: CASSIVEGYEQYF.

The genes are TRBV7-2 and TRBJ1-5, with a possible D match to TRBD1 (5 bases). Germline V CDR1 and CDR2: SGHTA, FQGNSA. The CDR3 is 15 residues long. Trimming pared 1 base from V and 2 bases from J, leaving 9 bases between. CDR3 DNA sequence: TGTGCCAGCAGCTTAGGACAGTGGGGCAATCAGCCCCAGCATTTT. Encoded protein: CASSLGQWGNQPQHF.

V is TRBV7-2 and J is TRBJ1-1, with D possibly TRBD1 on 5 matching bases. The CDR3 covers 14 residues. Trimming removed 3 bases at V and 2 bases at J, with 10 bases between. The V gene's germline CDR1 is SGHTA and CDR2 FQGNSA. For the CDR3, the DNA is TGTGCCAGCAGCTTTGGGGGGGGAAACACTGAAGCTTTCTTT. Translating gives CASSFGGGNTEAFF.

J is TRBJ2-5 and V is TRBV3-1 (or the pseudogene TRBV3-2), with D possibly matching TRBD2 (5 bases). The ends were cut back, 4 bases at V and 2 bases at J, with 11 bases in the middle. Germline loops: CDR1 LGHDT, CDR2 YNNKEL (reference sequence). This CDR3 comprises 14 residues. The CDR3 is CASSRRSGQETQYF. CDR3 nucleotide sequence: TGTGCCAGCAGCCGACGCAGCGGTCAAGAGACCCAGTACTTC.

This clone was detected only once. The chain has TRBV5-1 and TRBJ1-1, with 8 bases aligning to TRBD1. The CDR3 loop spans 15 amino acids. Per germline, CDR1 SGHRS and CDR2 YFSETQ. V was clipped by 4 bases and J by 1 base; unmatched bases: 6. The CDR3 DNA is TGCGCCAGCAGCCATCAGGGGGCCCCGAACACTGAAGCTTTCTTT. Translating gives CASSHQGAPNTEAFF.

This clone was counted between two and nine times. The chain joins TRBV25-1 to TRBJ1-5; no definite D call. The V end lost 4 bases, the J end lost 2 bases, and 6 bases lay between the germline ends. CDR3 length: 13 residues. Germline CDR1 reads MGHDK; CDR2 reads SYGVNS. As DNA, the CDR3 is TGTGCCAGCAGTGCACTAGGCAATCAGCCCCAGCATTTT. Translation: CASSALGNQPQHF.

The gene calls are TRBV28 and TRBJ2-2; 9 bases line up with TRBD2. Germline values: CDR1 MDHEN, CDR2 SYDVKM. V was pared by 6 bases and J by 3 bases, with 8 bases of the junction left unmatched. CDR3 length equals 16 residues. CDR3 protein: CASRAWASGDTGELFF. The CDR3 DNA follows: TGTGCCAGCAGGGCCTGGGCTAGCGGGGACACCGGGGAGCTGTTTTTT.

The gene calls are TRBV7-9 and TRBJ1-1; a weak D match, TRBD1 (5 bases). V was shortened by 1 base and J by 6 bases, with 15 bases between the two germline ends. Germline assignment: CDR1 SEHNR and CDR2 FQNEAQ (reference sequence). The CDR3 loop spans 15 amino acids. The CDR3 region is CASSLVGPLGAEAFF. The CDR3 coding sequence is TGTGCCAGCAGCTTAGTCGGGCCCCTAGGGGCTGAAGCTTTCTTT.

The sample holds one count of this clone. The rearrangement joins TRBV28 to TRBJ2-1, with 13 nucleotides matching TRBD2. CDR3 length: 16 amino acids. Losses at the gene ends were 5 bases for V and 6 bases for J; bases not matched to a gene: 7. Looked up from germline, CDR1 is MDHEN and CDR2 is SYDVKM. For the CDR3, the DNA is TGTGCCAGCAGTACCTGGACTAGCGGGGGACTCAATGAGCAGTTCTTC. This sequence encodes CASSTWTSGGLNEQFF.

This clone has only a few counts. The chain joins TRBV20-1 to TRBJ2-1; no clear D gene. The CDR3 is 12 amino acids. Germline loops: CDR1 DFQATT, CDR2 SNEGSKA (reference sequence). Trimming stripped 3 bases from V and 6 bases from J, with 9 bases between. The CDR3 loop reads CSASLLRNEQFF. The CDR3 region has the DNA TGCAGTGCTAGTCTTCTGCGCAATGAGCAGTTCTTC.

The chain uses TRBV5-1 and TRBJ1-1; 7 bases are a match to TRBD1. The ends lost 0 bases at V and 4 bases at J; junction bases unmatched: 12. Per the germline V gene, CDR1 is SGHRS and CDR2 is YFSETQ. The CDR3 has 17 amino acids. The CDR3 reads CASSLEGHRGGSTEAFF. The CDR3 DNA reads TGCGCCAGCAGCTTGGAAGGTCACAGGGGCGGCAGCACTGAAGCTTTCTTT.

This sequence joins TRBV9 and TRBJ2-6; D unclear. The CDR3 runs to 15 residues. Germline V gene data show CDR1 as SGDLS and CDR2 as YYNGEE. The germline V and J ends were trimmed by 4 bases and 0 bases, with 8 bases remaining between them. CDR3 in amino acids: CASSPRYSGANVLTF. DNA of the CDR3: TGTGCCAGCAGCCCCCGTTACTCTGGGGCCAACGTCCTGACTTTC. The full variable domain, with the rest looked up from reference TRBV9 and TRBJ2-6, is DSGVTQTPKHLITATGQRVTLRCSPRSGDLSVYWYQQSLDQGLQFLIQYYNGEERAKGNILERFSAQQFPDLHSELNLSSLELGDSALYFCASSPRYSGANVLTFGAGSRLTVL.

The J gene is TRBJ2-7, the V gene TRBV7-6; no reliable D call. Per germline, CDR1 SGHVS and CDR2 FNYEAQ. With 5 bases removed from V and 2 bases from J, the gap between germline ends came to 10 bases. This CDR3 is 13 amino acids long. This chain's CDR3 is CASSRGEAYEQYF. CDR3 coding DNA: TGTGCCAGCAGCCGCGGAGAGGCCTACGAGCAGTACTTC.

Here the CDR3 DNA reads TGTGCTAGTGGTTTAGGGCTAGCGGGGGCGGCTGGCACCGGGGAGCTGTTTTTT. Its translation: CASGLGLAGAAGTGELFF. This rearrangement joins TRBV12-5 to TRBJ2-2, with 10 bases aligning to TRBD2. Per the germline V gene, CDR1 is LGHNT and CDR2 is FRNRAP. The CDR3 runs 18 residues. Germline trimming cut 3 bases from V and 4 bases from J; bases unmatched to any gene: 11.

J is TRBJ1-2 and V is TRBV6-6; TRBD1 is a possible D gene (5 bases). Germline-derived CDR1 and CDR2 are MNHNY and SVGAGI (reference sequence). The V end was cut by 7 bases, the J end by 7 bases, with 16 bases between. This CDR3 has 13 amino acids. The CDR3 region is CASISSGTSGYTF. CDR3 in DNA: TGTGCCAGCATCTCCTCCGGGACTAGTGGCTACACCTTC.

The chain has TRBV6-5 and TRBJ2-7, with 8 positions matching TRBD1. V shed 6 bases, J shed 6 bases, and the junction held 1 base outside the gene matches. Germline V CDR1 and CDR2: MNHEY, SVGAGI. CDR3 length equals 11 residues. CDR3: CASRTGVEQYF. The CDR3 DNA reads as TGTGCCAGCAGGACAGGGGTCGAGCAGTACTTC.

The rearrangement links TRBV11-3 to TRBJ1-2; 8 nucleotides match TRBD1. Per germline, CDR1 SGHNT and CDR2 YENEEA. This CDR3 has 15 residues. Trimming at V came to 5 bases and at J to 8 bases, leaving 13 bases not matched to a gene. As DNA, the CDR3 is TGTGCCAGCAGCCTACGACAGGGGTCGGGTGAGGGCTACACCTTC. Encoded protein: CASSLRQGSGEGYTF.

The rearrangement uses TRBV7-9 and TRBJ1-1, with a tentative D call TRBD1 (6 bases). CDR3 size: 16 residues. V was trimmed by 6 bases and J by 0 bases, leaving 17 bases between them. From germline, CDR1 is SEHNR and CDR2 FQNEAQ (reference sequence). The CDR3 sequence: CASRPEQGKMNTEAFF. The CDR3 DNA is TGTGCCAGCAGACCCGAGCAGGGGAAGATGAACACTGAAGCTTTCTTT.

This clone was seen a handful of times. V and J are TRBV11-3 and TRBJ2-7, with D uncertain. V lost 0 bases and J 4 bases, leaving 7 bases between the germline ends. The CDR3 runs 13 residues. The germline V gene encodes CDR1 SGHNT and CDR2 YENEEA. CDR3 in amino acids: CASSLESGYEQYF. The DNA of the CDR3 is TGTGCCAGCAGCTTAGAGTCAGGTTACGAGCAGTACTTC.

This rearrangement joins TRBV7-2 to TRBJ1-1; D is uncertain. The CDR3 consists of 14 residues. Germline V gives CDR1 SGHTA, CDR2 FQGNSA. The V end lost 5 bases, the J end lost 4 bases, and 14 bases lay between the germline ends. CDR3 in amino acids: CASSLKGAGTEAFF. The DNA for the CDR3 is TGTGCCAGCAGCCTCAAGGGAGCAGGCACTGAAGCTTTCTTT.

This chain joins TRBV28 and TRBJ1-5; D gene unclear. The CDR3 runs to 15 residues. CDR1 is MDHEN, CDR2 SYDVKM, per germline. V lost 1 base and J lost 2, with 9 bases in between. The CDR3 region is CASSLSLAGNQPQHF. The CDR3 bases are TGTGCCAGCAGTTTATCCCTCGCGGGCAATCAGCCCCAGCATTTT. Drawing the rest from reference TRBV28 and TRBJ1-5, the complete variable domain is DVKVTQSSRYLVKRTGEKVFLECVQDMDHENMFWYRQDPGLGLRLIYFSYDVKMKEKGDIPEGYSVSREKKERFSLILESASTNQTSMYLCASSLSLAGNQPQHFGDGTRLSIL.

A single count supports this clone. The chain links TRBV5-1 to TRBJ2-1, with 11 bases aligning to TRBD2. Germline V gene sequence: CDR1 SGHRS, CDR2 YFSETQ. The V segment lost 5 bases and the J segment 2 bases; nucleotides outside the gene matches: 6. The CDR3 contains 16 residues. CDR3 bases: TGCGCCAGCAGGCGCAATAGCGGGGGGGCCTACAATGAGCAGTTCTTC. It codes for CASRRNSGGAYNEQFF.

This rearrangement joins TRBV7-9 to TRBJ1-1; weak D call: TRBD1 (6 bases). The germline V gene encodes CDR1 SEHNR and CDR2 FQNEAQ (reference sequence). This CDR3 region has 14 residues. V gave up 5 bases and J gave up 2 bases, with 12 bases separating them. The CDR3 coding sequence is TGTGCCAGCAGCACCCACAGGGACAACACTGAAGCTTTCTTT. Translated: CASSTHRDNTEAFF.

The chain employs TRBV7-9 and TRBJ1-4; D is possibly TRBD1 (5 bases). Germline V lookup: CDR1 SEHNR, CDR2 FQNEAQ (reference sequence). Between the trimmed V and J ends, which lost 3 bases and 7 bases, there was a span of 12 bases. The CDR3 spans 14 residues. CDR3 DNA sequence: TGTGCCAGCAGCTTTAGTCAGGGCGGTGAAAAACTGTTTTTT. Protein product: CASSFSQGGEKLFF. Drawing the rest from reference TRBV7-9 and TRBJ1-4, the complete variable domain is DTGVSQNPRHKITKRGQNVTFRCDPISEHNRLYWYRQTLGQGPEFLTYFQNEAQLEKSRLLSDRFSAERPKGSFSTLEIQRTEQGDSAMYLCASSFSQGGEKLFFGSGTQLSVL.